The rows below give T cell receptor beta chains drawn from one sample of a study of Ad26.COV2.S vaccination and SARS-CoV-2 variants. This table comes from immunoSEQ multiplex PCR, and its TCRdb copy is limited to in-frame clones, with some not included. The sample comprises some 520,000 clones, 87% of which are singletons, and around 13% rests with the top ten. This material consisted of peripheral blood, taken in a trial of Ad26.COV2.S vaccine versus placebo. These TCRs come from a person between 18 and 59 years old who received the Ad26.COV2.S COVID-19 vaccine or a placebo. The CDR3 runs from the conserved cysteine through the conserved F or W. D genes are given only for firm matches. Expanded clones are given a class, and other clones once, few, many or no size at all.

size	D	J	V	DNA	CDR3
NA	TRBD2	TRBJ2-5	TRBV11-2	TGTGCCAGCAGCGGAGCTAGGCTCGGCGGGAGGGCCCTCGGGACCCAGTACTTC	CASSGARLGGRALGTQYF
NA	NA	TRBJ2-2	TRBV6-5	TGTGCCAGCAGTTATAGCTCCCGCGGGGAGCTGTTTTTT	CASSYSSRGELFF
NA	NA	TRBJ1-2	TRBV19	TGTGCCAGTAGTACCTTGGGACCGGGTCCTGGCTACACCTTC	CASSTLGPGPGYTF
NA	NA	TRBJ1-2	TRBV21-1	TGTGCCAGCAGCAAATGTGGTTCGGCTTGCGGCTACACCTTC	CASSKCGSACGYTF
once	NA	TRBJ2-4	TRBV27	TGTGCCAGCAGTCTCAACCCGGAGCCTCTGGGGCAGTACTTC	CASSLNPEPLGQYF
NA	NA	TRBJ2-2	TRBV25-1	TGTGCCAGCAGTGACCCCAGGGGTAGCGGCAGCGGGGAGCTGTTTTTT	CASSDPRGSGSGELFF
NA	TRBD1	TRBJ1-2	TRBV11-2	TGTGCCAGCAGCTTAGACACCATCGGACAGGGGGCTGATGGCTACACCTTC	CASSLDTIGQGADGYTF
NA	NA	TRBJ1-1	TRBV7-9	TGTGCCAGCAGCGAGAGATCCACTGAAGCTTTCTTT	CASSERSTEAFF
NA	TRBD1	TRBJ1-1	TRBV11-1	TGTGCCAGCAGCAAGGGACAGGGGAACACTGAAGCTTTCTTT	CASSKGQGNTEAFF
NA	TRBD2	TRBJ2-1	TRBV19	TGTGCCAGTAGTATTTGGTTCGGATCGGGGGGCCCGGGACTAGCGGACAATGAGCAGTTCTTC	CASSIWFGSGGPGLADNEQFF
once	TRBD2	TRBJ2-5	TRBV7-2	TGTGCCAGCAGCTCCTCGGGACTACAAGAGACCCAGTACTTC	CASSSSGLQETQYF
few	NA	TRBJ2-1	TRBV19	TGTGCCAGTAGAAATGTAGGGACGGCCGGAGGGCAGTTCTTC	CASRNVGTAGGQFF
NA	NA	TRBJ2-1	TRBV7-2	TGTGCCAGCAGCCCAAGGCCGCTAGTCCGGCGGCAGTTCTTC	CASSPRPLVRRQFF